This T cell receptor beta chain originates from a study of blood T cell repertoires in COVID-19. Study in general: Donors in the United States, Italy and Spain gave samples during acute or convalescent COVID-19. The cDNA or gDNA used as material had been derived from T cells, B-cell-depleted T cells, or PBMCs.

CDR3 length: 14 amino acids. Clones were read by immunoSEQ multiplex PCR, and TCRdb kept only the in-frame ones, dropping some. The sample contains over 200,000 clones, around 84% of which appear only once. Participant-given clinical history determined each cohort assignment. Resolution of symptoms, clearance, or two negative PCRs was present in recovered Cohort 3 donors. This rearrangement joins TRBV21-1 to TRBJ1-1; TRBD1 is the table's D call and was not checked against the DNA. TRBV21-1 is a pseudogene. The sample comprised PBMCs or T cells enriched from blood (not recorded which). This receptor was identified in a woman between 40 and 55 years old who had recovered from COVID-19. Here the CDR3 DNA reads TGTGCCAGCAGCAAAGGCACAGAGAACACTGAAGCTTTCTTT. It codes for CASSKGTENTEAFF.